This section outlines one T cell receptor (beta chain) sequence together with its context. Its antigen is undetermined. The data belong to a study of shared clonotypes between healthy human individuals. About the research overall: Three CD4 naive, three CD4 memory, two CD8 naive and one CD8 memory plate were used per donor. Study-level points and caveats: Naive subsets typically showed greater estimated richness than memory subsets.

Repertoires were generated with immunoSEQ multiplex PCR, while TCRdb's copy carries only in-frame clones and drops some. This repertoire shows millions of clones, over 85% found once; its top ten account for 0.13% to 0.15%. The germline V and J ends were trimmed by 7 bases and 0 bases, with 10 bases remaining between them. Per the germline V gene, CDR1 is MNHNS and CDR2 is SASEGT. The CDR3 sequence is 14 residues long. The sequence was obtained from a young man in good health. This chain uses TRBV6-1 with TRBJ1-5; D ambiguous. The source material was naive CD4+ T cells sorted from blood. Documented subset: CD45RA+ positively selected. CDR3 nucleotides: TGTGCCAGCATGGTACAGAGTAGCAATCAGCCCCAGCATTTT. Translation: CASMVQSSNQPQHF.